The rows below give T cell receptor beta chains drawn from one sample of a study of Graves' ophthalmopathy and Graves' hyperthyroidism. TCRdb itself ran the multiplex PCR reads through MiXCR, one entry per CDR3 protein. Of 150,000 to 200,000 distinct CDR3 sequences listed, 30% to 45% were seen once; the top ten hold roughly 5.8%. Sequencing was carried out using peripheral blood. These receptors originate from a woman aged 40 to 55 with Graves' ophthalmopathy. CDR3s include the opening cysteine and the closing phenylalanine or tryptophan. Fields, in order: CDR3 DNA, CDR3 protein, V gene, D gene, J gene, clone size. A D gene is named only where the DNA matches it firmly. Rows may omit the clone size; those that give it use once, few, many or a size class.

TGTGCCAGCAGTTCCGAGGGACTAGCGCCCTACGAGCAGTACTTC	CASSSEGLAPYEQYF	TRBV6-2/TRBV6-3	TRBD2	TRBJ2-7	NA
TGTGCCAGCAGTCGAACCGGACAGGGGGCACGAGATACGCAGTATTTT	CASSRTGQGARDTQYF	TRBV12-3/TRBV12-4	TRBD1	TRBJ2-3	many
TGTGCCAGCAGTTACAACCCCGGGACTATCACCTACGAGCAGTACTTC	CASSYNPGTITYEQYF	TRBV6-2/TRBV6-3	TRBD2	TRBJ2-7	many
TGTGCCAGCAGCCCCTCAGGGGGTCCCTACGAGCAGTACTTC	CASSPSGGPYEQYF	TRBV7-3	TRBD1	TRBJ2-7	many
TGTGCCAGTACCGGGACAGGCGCTACCTATGGCTACACCTTC	CASTGTGATYGYTF	TRBV19	TRBD1	TRBJ1-2	NA
TGTGCCACCAGTGATTGGGAGGAGACCCAGTACTTC	CATSDWEETQYF	TRBV24-1	NA	TRBJ2-5	NA
TGTGCCAGCAGCTCGCGAGCGGGCACTGAAGCTTTCTTT	CASSSRAGTEAFF	TRBV11-2	NA	TRBJ1-1	few
TGTGCCAGTGCCGGGACAGTGAACACTGAAGCTTTCTTT	CASAGTVNTEAFF	TRBV19	TRBD1	TRBJ1-1	NA
TGCGCCAGCAGCCCCGGGGTACAAGGAGTGGGGCAATGGGAGACCCAGTACTTC	CASSPGVQGVGQWETQYF	TRBV5-1	NA	TRBJ2-5	many
TGTGCCAGCAGCTTAGCTCAGTACTACGAGCAGTACTTC	CASSLAQYYEQYF	TRBV7-2	NA	TRBJ2-7	many
TGTGCCAGCAGCTTAGGAGGGAATACCAAAGCTTTCTTT	CASSLGGNTKAFF	TRBV7-2	NA	TRBJ1-1	many
TGCGCCAGCAGCCAGTCTAGCGGGAGGAGGGCCTACGAGCAGTACTTC	CASSQSSGRRAYEQYF	TRBV4-3	TRBD2	TRBJ2-7	NA
TGCGCCAGCAGCCAAGAGAGATATGGCTACACCTTC	CASSQERYGYTF	TRBV4-1	NA	TRBJ1-2	many
TGCAGTGCTAGACCCCCAAATGGCGCGGGCCGGCCCCTGACCGGGGAGCTGTTTTTT	CSARPPNGAGRPLTGELFF	TRBV20-1	NA	TRBJ2-2	many
TGTGCCACCAGTGACCCCAGTGGGACAGCGAACACCGGGGAGCTGTTTTTT	CATSDPSGTANTGELFF	TRBV24-1	TRBD1	TRBJ2-2	many
TGTGCCAGCAGACCACTGGTAACGGGACAGGGGATCACTGAAGCTTTCTTT	CASRPLVTGQGITEAFF	TRBV6-2/TRBV6-3	TRBD1	TRBJ1-1	many
TGTGCCAGCAGCTTAGCGGGGACCGAAACCTACGAGCAGTACTTC	CASSLAGTETYEQYF	TRBV7-2	NA	TRBJ2-7	once
TGTGCCAGCCGAGCAGCGAACACCGGGGAGCTGTTTTTT	CASRAANTGELFF	TRBV12-3/TRBV12-4	NA	TRBJ2-2	once
TGTGCCAGCAGTTTAGGTCAGGGGGATTCACCCCTCCACTTT	CASSLGQGDSPLHF	TRBV12-3/TRBV12-4	TRBD1	TRBJ1-6	NA
TGTGCCAGCAGCCCGCGGACAGGATATTTCTCTGGGGCCAACGTCCTGACTTTC	CASSPRTGYFSGANVLTF	TRBV11-2	TRBD1	TRBJ2-6	many
TGTGCCAGCAGCCGACCATTAGCGGGAGGGCCGTACGAGCAGTACTTC	CASSRPLAGGPYEQYF	TRBV6-1	TRBD2	TRBJ2-7	NA
TGTGCCATCAGTGGGGGAGGGGGTCAAGAGACCCAGTACTTC	CAISGGGGQETQYF	TRBV10-3	NA	TRBJ2-5	many
TGTGCCAGCAGCGTAGGGACTAGCGGGAGGAGCGAGCAGTACTTC	CASSVGTSGRSEQYF	TRBV7-2	TRBD2	TRBJ2-7	NA
TGTGCCAGCAGTGACAACTCTGGGGCCAACGTCCTGACTTTC	CASSDNSGANVLTF	TRBV6-4	NA	TRBJ2-6	few
TGTGCCAGCAGCTGGGGACAGGCAAGGGAGCAGTACTTC	CASSWGQAREQYF	TRBV12-3/TRBV12-4	TRBD1	TRBJ2-7	NA
TGTGCCAGCAGCTTATCGGCGAACACTGAAGCTTTCTTT	CASSLSANTEAFF	TRBV7-3	NA	TRBJ1-1	medium-sized
TGCAGCGCCGACTCGTCTAACTATGGCTACACCTTC	CSADSSNYGYTF	TRBV29-1	NA	TRBJ1-2	many
TGTGCCAGCACTTCGGGGGGGACCTATGGCTACACCTTC	CASTSGGTYGYTF	TRBV12-3/TRBV12-4	NA	TRBJ1-2	many
TGTGCCATCACCCGGACAGGATCGAACACTGAAGCTTTCTTT	CAITRTGSNTEAFF	TRBV10-3	TRBD1	TRBJ1-1	many